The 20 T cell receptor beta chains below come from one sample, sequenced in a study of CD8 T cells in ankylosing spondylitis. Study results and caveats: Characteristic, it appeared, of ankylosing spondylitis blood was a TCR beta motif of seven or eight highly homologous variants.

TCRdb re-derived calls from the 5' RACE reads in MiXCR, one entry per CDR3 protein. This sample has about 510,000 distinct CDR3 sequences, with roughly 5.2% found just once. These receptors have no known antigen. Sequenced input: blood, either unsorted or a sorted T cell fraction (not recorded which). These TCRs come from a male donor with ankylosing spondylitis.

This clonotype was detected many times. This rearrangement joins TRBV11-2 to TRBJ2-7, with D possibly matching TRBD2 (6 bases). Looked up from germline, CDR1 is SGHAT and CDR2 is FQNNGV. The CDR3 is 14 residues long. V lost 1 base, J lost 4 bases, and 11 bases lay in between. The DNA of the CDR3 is TGTGCCAGCAGCTTAGGGGCGGGGTGGTACGAGCAGTACTTC. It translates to CASSLGAGWYEQYF.

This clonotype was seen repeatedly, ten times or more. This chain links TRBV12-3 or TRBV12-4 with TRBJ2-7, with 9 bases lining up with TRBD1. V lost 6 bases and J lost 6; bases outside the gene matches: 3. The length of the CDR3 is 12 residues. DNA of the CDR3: TGTGCCAGCAGGGGGACAGGGACCGAGCAGTACTTC. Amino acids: CASRGTGTEQYF.

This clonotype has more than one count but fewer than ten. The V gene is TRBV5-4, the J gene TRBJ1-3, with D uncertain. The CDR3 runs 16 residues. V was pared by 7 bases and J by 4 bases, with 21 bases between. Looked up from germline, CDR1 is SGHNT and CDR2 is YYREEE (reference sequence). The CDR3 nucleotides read TGTGCCAGCTCCCCTTACGGCAGCTCAGCCGGAAACACCATATATTTT. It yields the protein CASSPYGSSAGNTIYF.

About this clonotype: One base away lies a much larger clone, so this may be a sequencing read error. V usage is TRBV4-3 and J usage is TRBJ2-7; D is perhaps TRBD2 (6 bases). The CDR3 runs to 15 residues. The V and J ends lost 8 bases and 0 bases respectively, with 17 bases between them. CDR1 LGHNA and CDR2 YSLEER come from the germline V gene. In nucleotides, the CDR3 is TGCGCCAGCCGCTACGGACGGGAGAGCTCCTACGAGCAGTACTTC. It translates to CASRYGRESSYEQYF.

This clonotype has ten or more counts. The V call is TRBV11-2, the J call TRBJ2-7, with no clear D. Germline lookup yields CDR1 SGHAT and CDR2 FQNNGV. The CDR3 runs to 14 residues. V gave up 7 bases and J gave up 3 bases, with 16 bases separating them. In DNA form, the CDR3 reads TGTGCCAGCACGAGTTCCGTAAACTTCTACGAGCAGTACTTC. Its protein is CASTSSVNFYEQYF.

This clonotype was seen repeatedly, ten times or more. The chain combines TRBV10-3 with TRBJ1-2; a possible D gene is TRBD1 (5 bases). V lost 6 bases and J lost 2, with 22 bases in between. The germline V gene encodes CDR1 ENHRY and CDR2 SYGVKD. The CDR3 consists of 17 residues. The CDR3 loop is CAISEESGTPSNYGYTF. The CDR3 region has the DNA TGTGCCATCAGCGAGGAGTCGGGGACCCCCTCCAACTATGGCTACACCTTC.

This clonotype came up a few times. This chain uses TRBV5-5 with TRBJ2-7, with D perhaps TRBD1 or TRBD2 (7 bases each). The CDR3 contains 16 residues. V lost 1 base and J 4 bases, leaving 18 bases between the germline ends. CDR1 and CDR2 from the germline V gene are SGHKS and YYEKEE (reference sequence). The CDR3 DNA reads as TGTGCCAGCAGCTTGTCAGGGGGGGGACTACTTTACGAGCAGTACTTC. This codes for CASSLSGGGLLYEQYF.

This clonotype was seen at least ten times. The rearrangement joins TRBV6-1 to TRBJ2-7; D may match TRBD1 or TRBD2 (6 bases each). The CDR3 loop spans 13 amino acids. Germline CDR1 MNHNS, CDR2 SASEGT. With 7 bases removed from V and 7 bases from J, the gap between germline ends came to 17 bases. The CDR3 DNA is TGTGCCAGCACCCAAAACAGGGCGGGGGAGCAGTACTTC. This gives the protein CASTQNRAGEQYF.

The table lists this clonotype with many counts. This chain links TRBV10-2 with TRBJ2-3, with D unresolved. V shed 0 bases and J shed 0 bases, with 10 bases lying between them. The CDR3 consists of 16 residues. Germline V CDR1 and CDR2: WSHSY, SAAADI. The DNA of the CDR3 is TGCGCCAGCAGTGAGTCCACGACACCTAGCACAGATACGCAGTATTTT. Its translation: CASSESTTPSTDTQYF.

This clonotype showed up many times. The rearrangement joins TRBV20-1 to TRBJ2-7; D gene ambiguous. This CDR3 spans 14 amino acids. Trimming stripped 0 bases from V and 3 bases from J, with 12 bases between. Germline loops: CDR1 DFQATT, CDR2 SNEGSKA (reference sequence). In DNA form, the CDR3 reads TGCAGTGCTAGAGATTCAGTCTACGTCTACGAGCAGTACTTC. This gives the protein CSARDSVYVYEQYF.

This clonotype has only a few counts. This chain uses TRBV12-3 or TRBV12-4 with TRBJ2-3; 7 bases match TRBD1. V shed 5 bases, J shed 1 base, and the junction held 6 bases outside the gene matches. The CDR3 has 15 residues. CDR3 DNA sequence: TGTGCCAGCAGTGTACAGGGGTTTGGCACAGATACGCAGTATTTT. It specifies CASSVQGFGTDTQYF.

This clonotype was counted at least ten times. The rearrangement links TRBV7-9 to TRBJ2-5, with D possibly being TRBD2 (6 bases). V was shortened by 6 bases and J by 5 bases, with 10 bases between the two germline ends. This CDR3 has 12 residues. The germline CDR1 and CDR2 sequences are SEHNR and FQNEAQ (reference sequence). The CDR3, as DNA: TGTGCCAGCAGTCAGACTAGGGAGACCCAGTACTTC. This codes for CASSQTRETQYF.

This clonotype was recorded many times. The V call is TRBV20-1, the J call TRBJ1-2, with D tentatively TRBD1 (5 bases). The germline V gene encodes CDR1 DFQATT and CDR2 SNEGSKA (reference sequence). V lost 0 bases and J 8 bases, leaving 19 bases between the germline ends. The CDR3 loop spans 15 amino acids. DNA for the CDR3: TGCAGTGCTAGAGATCTCATAGGAAAAGGGGACGGCTACACCTTC. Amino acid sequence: CSARDLIGKGDGYTF.

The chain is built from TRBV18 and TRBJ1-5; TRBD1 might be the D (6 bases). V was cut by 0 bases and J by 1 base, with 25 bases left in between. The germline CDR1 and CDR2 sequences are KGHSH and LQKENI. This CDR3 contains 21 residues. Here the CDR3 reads CASSPPTGRGSKDESNQPQHF. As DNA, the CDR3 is TGTGCCAGCTCACCACCGACGGGCAGGGGAAGTAAAGATGAGAGCAATCAGCCCCAGCATTTT.

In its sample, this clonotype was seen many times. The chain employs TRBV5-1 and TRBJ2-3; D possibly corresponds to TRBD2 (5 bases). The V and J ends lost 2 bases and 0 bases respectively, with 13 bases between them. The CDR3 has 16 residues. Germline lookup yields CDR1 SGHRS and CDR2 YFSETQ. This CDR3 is CASSFRSGTSTDTQYF. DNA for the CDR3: TGCGCCAGCAGCTTTAGAAGCGGTACTAGCACAGATACGCAGTATTTT.

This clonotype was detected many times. The CDR3 loop is CASSLGAAGSGGNNEQFF. The CDR3 DNA sequence: TGTGCCAGCAGCTTAGGCGCAGCAGGAAGCGGGGGTAACAATGAGCAGTTCTTC. This chain joins TRBV13 and TRBJ2-1; TRBD2 matches at 8 bases. This CDR3 has 18 amino acids. The germline CDR1 and CDR2 sequences are PRHDT and FYEKMQ (reference sequence). The V gene end was trimmed by 0 bases and the J gene end by 5 bases; junction bases not matched to a gene: 12.

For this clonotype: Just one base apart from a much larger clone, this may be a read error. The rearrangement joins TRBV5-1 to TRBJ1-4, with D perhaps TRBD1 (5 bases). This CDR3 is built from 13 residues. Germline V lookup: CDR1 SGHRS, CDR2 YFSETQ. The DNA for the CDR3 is TGCGCCAGAAGCTTCCAGGGTAATGAAAAACTGTTTTTT. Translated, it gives CARSFQGNEKLFF.

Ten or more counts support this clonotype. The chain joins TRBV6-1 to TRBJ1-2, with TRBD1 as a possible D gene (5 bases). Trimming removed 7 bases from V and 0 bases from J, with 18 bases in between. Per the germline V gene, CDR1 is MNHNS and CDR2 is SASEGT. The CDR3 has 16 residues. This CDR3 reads CASTTRDWRSNYGYTF. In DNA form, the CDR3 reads TGTGCCAGCACCACTCGGGACTGGAGATCTAACTATGGCTACACCTTC.

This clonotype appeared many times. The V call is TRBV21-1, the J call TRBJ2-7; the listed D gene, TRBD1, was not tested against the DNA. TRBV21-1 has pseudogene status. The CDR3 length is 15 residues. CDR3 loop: CASSSRDRECGEQYF. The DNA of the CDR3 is TGTGCCAGCAGCAGCCGGGACAGGGAATGTGGCGAGCAGTACTTC.

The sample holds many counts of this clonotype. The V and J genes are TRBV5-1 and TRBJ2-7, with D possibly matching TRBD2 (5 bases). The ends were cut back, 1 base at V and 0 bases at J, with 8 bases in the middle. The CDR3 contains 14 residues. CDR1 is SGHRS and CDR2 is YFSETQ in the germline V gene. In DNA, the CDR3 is TGCGCCAGCAGCTTGACAGCGGCCTCCTACGAGCAGTACTTC. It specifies CASSLTAASYEQYF.